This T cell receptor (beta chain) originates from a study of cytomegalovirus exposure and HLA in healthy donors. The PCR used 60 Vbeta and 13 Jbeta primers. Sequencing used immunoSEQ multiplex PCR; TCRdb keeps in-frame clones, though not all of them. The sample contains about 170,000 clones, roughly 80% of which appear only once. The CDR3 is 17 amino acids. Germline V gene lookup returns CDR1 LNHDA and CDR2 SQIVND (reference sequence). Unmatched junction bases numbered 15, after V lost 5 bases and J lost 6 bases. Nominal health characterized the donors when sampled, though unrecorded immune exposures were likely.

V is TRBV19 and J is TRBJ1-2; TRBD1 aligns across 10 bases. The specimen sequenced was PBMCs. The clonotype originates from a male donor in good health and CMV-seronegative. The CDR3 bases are TGTGCCAGTAGTCCAAGGGCCACTCACGGGACAGGGGATGGCTACACCTTC. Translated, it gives CASSPRATHGTGDGYTF.